A selection of T cell receptor beta chains follows, all from one sample in a study of T cells after yellow fever vaccination. Each CDR3 protein gets one entry after TCRdb re-called the 5' RACE reads with MiXCR. The top ten clones hold around 0.9% of a sample with around 250,000 distinct CDR3 sequences, roughly 7.2% of them seen once. The sequencing used CD4+ T cells sorted from PBMCs, collected 15 days after the yellow fever booster vaccination. The receptors were sampled from a man aged 25-40 years who received the YFV17D yellow fever vaccine. The CDR3 runs from the conserved cysteine through the conserved F or W. The order of the fields is D gene, J gene, V gene, clone size, CDR3 DNA, CDR3 protein. D genes are given only for firm matches. Rows give clone size only sometimes, using once, few, many, or a class for an expanded clone.

D: TRBD2; J: TRBJ2-3; V: TRBV7-2; size: many; DNA: TGTGCCAGCAGCTCGGCGGGACTAGTTTTCGCAGATACGCAGTATTTT; CDR3: CASSSAGLVFADTQYF
D: -; J: TRBJ2-5; V: TRBV12-3/TRBV12-4; size: many; DNA: TGTGCCAGCAGGGCGGCCGCGTGGCAAGAGACCCAGTACTTC; CDR3: CASRAAAWQETQYF
D: TRBD2; J: TRBJ2-1; V: TRBV7-3; size: many; DNA: TGTGCCAGCAGCCTCGGGACTAGCGGGAGAACTGAGCAGTTCTTC; CDR3: CASSLGTSGRTEQFF
D: -; J: TRBJ2-1; V: TRBV6-2/TRBV6-3; size: many; DNA: TGTGCCAGCAATCCCCGCGCGGGGAGAAGACACAATGAGCAGTTCTTC; CDR3: CASNPRAGRRHNEQFF
D: TRBD1; J: TRBJ2-2; V: TRBV19; size: -; DNA: TGTGCCAGTAGTCGGGACAGGGTTACCGGGGAGCTGTTTTTT; CDR3: CASSRDRVTGELFF
D: TRBD1; J: TRBJ2-7; V: TRBV19; size: -; DNA: TGTGCCAGTACCCGGACAGGGGGCCACGAGCAGTACTTC; CDR3: CASTRTGGHEQYF
D: -; J: TRBJ1-1; V: TRBV5-4; size: -; DNA: TGTGCCAGCAGCCCAACACTGATGGAGGACACTGAAGCTTTCTTT; CDR3: CASSPTLMEDTEAFF
D: -; J: TRBJ2-1; V: TRBV3-1; size: many; DNA: TGTGCCAGCCGGCGCTACAATGAGCAGTTCTTC; CDR3: CASRRYNEQFF
D: -; J: TRBJ2-5; V: TRBV9; size: few; DNA: TGTGCCAGCAGCGTGACTCAATTGGCGGAGACCCAGTACTTC; CDR3: CASSVTQLAETQYF
D: TRBD1; J: TRBJ2-2; V: TRBV20-1; size: -; DNA: TGCTGTGCTCGAGTACCGGGACAGGGGGCGCCCGGGGAGCTGTTTTTT; CDR3: CCARVPGQGAPGELFF
D: TRBD2; J: TRBJ2-1; V: TRBV20-1; size: few; DNA: TGCAGTGCGGGGACTAGCGGGAGTGGGTTCAATGAGCAGTTCTTC; CDR3: CSAGTSGSGFNEQFF
D: -; J: TRBJ1-6; V: TRBV4-3; size: -; DNA: TGCGCCAGCAGCCAGCAGGGCGGAAATTCACCCCTCCACTTT; CDR3: CASSQQGGNSPLHF
D: -; J: TRBJ1-2; V: TRBV7-2; size: -; DNA: TGTGCCAGCAGCCCGACCGAGACTCTTAATGGCTACACCTTC; CDR3: CASSPTETLNGYTF
D: -; J: TRBJ2-3; V: TRBV3-1; size: many; DNA: TGTGCCAGCAGCCAAGTACAGGGCGCGCAGTATTTT; CDR3: CASSQVQGAQYF
D: TRBD2; J: TRBJ2-1; V: TRBV20-1; size: -; DNA: TGCAGTGCAAGGACTAGCGGGAGCTCCTACAATGAGCAGTTCTTC; CDR3: CSARTSGSSYNEQFF
D: -; J: TRBJ2-5; V: TRBV10-3; size: -; DNA: TGTGCCATCAGTTGGACAGAACGAGAGACCCAGTACTTC; CDR3: CAISWTERETQYF
D: TRBD2; J: TRBJ2-7; V: TRBV18; size: -; DNA: TGTGCCAGCTCACCAAAGACTAGCGGGAGTAAGATCGGCGAGCAGTACTTC; CDR3: CASSPKTSGSKIGEQYF
D: -; J: TRBJ2-4; V: TRBV7-9; size: -; DNA: TGTGCCAGCAGCTTATGGTCAGATAATGATCAGTACTTC; CDR3: CASSLWSDNDQYF
D: TRBD1; J: TRBJ2-7; V: TRBV18; size: few; DNA: TGTGCCGGGGGACAGAGCTCCTACGAGCAGTACTTC; CDR3: CAGGQSSYEQYF
D: -; J: TRBJ2-5; V: TRBV7-2; size: -; DNA: TGTGCCAGCAGCGAAGGGTTGGTTAAGACCCAGTACTTC; CDR3: CASSEGLVKTQYF
D: -; J: TRBJ2-7; V: TRBV5-1; size: -; DNA: TGCGCCAGCAGCTTGGATGGGACGGGCACCTACGAGCAGTACTTC; CDR3: CASSLDGTGTYEQYF
D: TRBD1; J: TRBJ1-6; V: TRBV19; size: -; DNA: TGTGCCAGTAGTAGCGGACAGGGGCTCCGGAATTCACCCCTCCACTTT; CDR3: CASSSGQGLRNSPLHF
D: TRBD2; J: TRBJ2-1; V: TRBV7-8; size: -; DNA: TGTGCCAGCAGCCCCGGGGGGGGAGGCGGATACAATGAGCAGTTCTTC; CDR3: CASSPGGGGGYNEQFF
D: -; J: TRBJ2-5; V: TRBV7-8; size: -; DNA: TGTGCCAGCAGCTTAGGGTGGACGGCAGAGACCCAGTACTTC; CDR3: CASSLGWTAETQYF
D: TRBD1; J: TRBJ2-3; V: TRBV5-1; size: many; DNA: TGCGCCAGCAGCCGGGACAGCAGCACAGATACGCAGTATTTT; CDR3: CASSRDSSTDTQYF
D: TRBD2; J: TRBJ2-3; V: TRBV11-1; size: -; DNA: TGTGCCAGCAGACGGTCTGGCGGGAGGGCCATGATGAGCACAGATACGCAGTATTTT; CDR3: CASRRSGGRAMMSTDTQYF
D: -; J: TRBJ2-5; V: TRBV12-3/TRBV12-4; size: many; DNA: TGTGCCAGCAGTTTTCGGGGGGCGAAGGAGACCCAGTACTTC; CDR3: CASSFRGAKETQYF
D: -; J: TRBJ1-6; V: TRBV5-1; size: -; DNA: TGCGCCAGCAGCTTGTCAGGGCCCCATTACTCACCCCTCCACTTT; CDR3: CASSLSGPHYSPLHF
D: TRBD2; J: TRBJ2-3; V: TRBV7-9; size: -; DNA: TGTGCCAGCAGCTTCGGGACTAGCAAAGATACGCAGTATTTT; CDR3: CASSFGTSKDTQYF
D: TRBD1; J: TRBJ2-4; V: TRBV4-3; size: few; DNA: TGCGCCAGCAGCCAAGCTCAGGGGGCCGCGAACATTCAGTACTTC; CDR3: CASSQAQGAANIQYF
D: -; J: TRBJ1-6; V: TRBV12-3/TRBV12-4; size: many; DNA: TGTGCCAGCAGTTTAACAGGACTTGGGGGGTCACCCCTCCACTTT; CDR3: CASSLTGLGGSPLHF
D: -; J: TRBJ2-1; V: TRBV7-2; size: few; DNA: TGTGCCAGCAGCCTCGGAGGAGTGGGTGGCAATGAGCAGTTCTTC; CDR3: CASSLGGVGGNEQFF
D: TRBD2; J: TRBJ2-3; V: TRBV7-7; size: -; DNA: TGTGCTAGCAGTCCCGGGACTATGTCAGATACGCAGTATTTT; CDR3: CASSPGTMSDTQYF
D: -; J: TRBJ2-7; V: TRBV6-2/TRBV6-3; size: many; DNA: TGTGCCAGCAGTTACCAGGGGTTCTACGAGCAGTACTTC; CDR3: CASSYQGFYEQYF
D: TRBD2; J: TRBJ2-5; V: TRBV7-2; size: few; DNA: TGTGCCAGCACCCTAGCGGGAATGGGGGAGACCCAGTACTTC; CDR3: CASTLAGMGETQYF
D: TRBD1; J: TRBJ1-6; V: TRBV28; size: many; DNA: TGTGCCAGCAGTTCCGACAGGGGGGACTCACCCCTCCACTTT; CDR3: CASSSDRGDSPLHF
D: -; J: TRBJ2-7; V: TRBV28; size: few; DNA: TGTGCCAGCTACGGTGCGCCTCTTCAGTACTTC; CDR3: CASYGAPLQYF
D: TRBD1; J: TRBJ2-3; V: TRBV29-1; size: many; DNA: TGCAGCGTTACACAGGGGCAGAGGACAGATACGCAGTATTTT; CDR3: CSVTQGQRTDTQYF
D: TRBD1; J: TRBJ2-5; V: TRBV5-1; size: many; DNA: TGCGCCAGCAGCGGACAGACAGGGGAAGAGACCCAGTACTTC; CDR3: CASSGQTGEETQYF
D: -; J: TRBJ2-7; V: TRBV10-3; size: few; DNA: TGTGCCATCAGTGAATTCAGCCGGGACTACGAGCAGTACTTC; CDR3: CAISEFSRDYEQYF
D: -; J: TRBJ2-7; V: TRBV4-2; size: -; DNA: TGTGCCAGCGGCCCCTGGCCGGTCTACGAGCAGTACTTC; CDR3: CASGPWPVYEQYF
D: -; J: TRBJ2-7; V: TRBV18; size: many; DNA: TGTGCCAGCTCACCCCCGGGAAGGAGCGAGCAGTACTTC; CDR3: CASSPPGRSEQYF
D: -; J: TRBJ2-2; V: TRBV5-1; size: many; DNA: TGCGCCAGCAGCTTGGATCGACCGTCTTTACTCGGGGAGCTGTTTTTT; CDR3: CASSLDRPSLLGELFF
D: -; J: TRBJ1-6; V: TRBV6-1; size: -; DNA: TGTGCCAGCATCTTAGGGCAGGGGTATAATTCACCCCTCCACTTT; CDR3: CASILGQGYNSPLHF
D: -; J: TRBJ2-7; V: TRBV7-2; size: many; DNA: TGTGCCAGCAGCTTAGAGGGCCCGAACTCCTACGAGCAGTACTTC; CDR3: CASSLEGPNSYEQYF
D: TRBD2; J: TRBJ2-1; V: TRBV6-2/TRBV6-3; size: few; DNA: TGTGCCAGCAGGCTTAGCGGGAGAGGGGGTGAGCAGTTCTTC; CDR3: CASRLSGRGGEQFF
D: -; J: TRBJ1-3; V: TRBV6-5; size: -; DNA: TGTGCCAGCAGTTACTCCTCATCGGGAAACACCATATATTTT; CDR3: CASSYSSSGNTIYF
D: TRBD2; J: TRBJ2-1; V: TRBV4-3; size: many; DNA: TGCGCCAGCAGCCAGTTCCATACTAGCGGGAGGAGGAATGAGCAGTTCTTC; CDR3: CASSQFHTSGRRNEQFF
D: TRBD2; J: TRBJ2-2; V: TRBV5-1; size: few; DNA: TGCGCCAGCAGAACTAGCGGGAGAACCGGGGAGCTGTTTTTT; CDR3: CASRTSGRTGELFF
D: TRBD2; J: TRBJ2-3; V: TRBV15; size: few; DNA: TGTGCCACCAGCAGAGTCGGGGAGGGAGATACGCAGTATTTT; CDR3: CATSRVGEGDTQYF
D: -; J: TRBJ2-5; V: TRBV7-9; size: -; DNA: TGTGCCAGCAGCTTAGCGAGGAGACAGGGAGGAGAGACCCAGTACTTC; CDR3: CASSLARRQGGETQYF
D: -; J: TRBJ1-1; V: TRBV5-1; size: few; DNA: TGCGCCAGCACTGGGGAGACTGAAGCTTTCTTT; CDR3: CASTGETEAFF
D: TRBD2; J: TRBJ2-1; V: TRBV4-3; size: -; DNA: TGCGCCAGCAGCCAGATAGCGGGAGGTGAAAATGAGCAGTTCTTC; CDR3: CASSQIAGGENEQFF
D: TRBD1; J: TRBJ1-1; V: TRBV5-1; size: few; DNA: TGCGCCAGCAGCTCCCCGGGACAGGGGAAAGCTTTCTTT; CDR3: CASSSPGQGKAFF
D: -; J: TRBJ1-5; V: TRBV7-2; size: -; DNA: TGTGCCAGCAGTCTCGCCGGGCCCGACCCCCAGCATTTT; CDR3: CASSLAGPDPQHF
D: TRBD1; J: TRBJ2-1; V: TRBV5-1; size: many; DNA: TGCGCCAGCAGCTTCGGGACAGGGGCAAATGAGCAGTTCTTC; CDR3: CASSFGTGANEQFF
D: -; J: TRBJ2-1; V: TRBV7-2; size: many; DNA: TGTGCCAGCAGCTTAGTTGTGCTGGGGGTTTACAATGAGCAGTTCTTC; CDR3: CASSLVVLGVYNEQFF